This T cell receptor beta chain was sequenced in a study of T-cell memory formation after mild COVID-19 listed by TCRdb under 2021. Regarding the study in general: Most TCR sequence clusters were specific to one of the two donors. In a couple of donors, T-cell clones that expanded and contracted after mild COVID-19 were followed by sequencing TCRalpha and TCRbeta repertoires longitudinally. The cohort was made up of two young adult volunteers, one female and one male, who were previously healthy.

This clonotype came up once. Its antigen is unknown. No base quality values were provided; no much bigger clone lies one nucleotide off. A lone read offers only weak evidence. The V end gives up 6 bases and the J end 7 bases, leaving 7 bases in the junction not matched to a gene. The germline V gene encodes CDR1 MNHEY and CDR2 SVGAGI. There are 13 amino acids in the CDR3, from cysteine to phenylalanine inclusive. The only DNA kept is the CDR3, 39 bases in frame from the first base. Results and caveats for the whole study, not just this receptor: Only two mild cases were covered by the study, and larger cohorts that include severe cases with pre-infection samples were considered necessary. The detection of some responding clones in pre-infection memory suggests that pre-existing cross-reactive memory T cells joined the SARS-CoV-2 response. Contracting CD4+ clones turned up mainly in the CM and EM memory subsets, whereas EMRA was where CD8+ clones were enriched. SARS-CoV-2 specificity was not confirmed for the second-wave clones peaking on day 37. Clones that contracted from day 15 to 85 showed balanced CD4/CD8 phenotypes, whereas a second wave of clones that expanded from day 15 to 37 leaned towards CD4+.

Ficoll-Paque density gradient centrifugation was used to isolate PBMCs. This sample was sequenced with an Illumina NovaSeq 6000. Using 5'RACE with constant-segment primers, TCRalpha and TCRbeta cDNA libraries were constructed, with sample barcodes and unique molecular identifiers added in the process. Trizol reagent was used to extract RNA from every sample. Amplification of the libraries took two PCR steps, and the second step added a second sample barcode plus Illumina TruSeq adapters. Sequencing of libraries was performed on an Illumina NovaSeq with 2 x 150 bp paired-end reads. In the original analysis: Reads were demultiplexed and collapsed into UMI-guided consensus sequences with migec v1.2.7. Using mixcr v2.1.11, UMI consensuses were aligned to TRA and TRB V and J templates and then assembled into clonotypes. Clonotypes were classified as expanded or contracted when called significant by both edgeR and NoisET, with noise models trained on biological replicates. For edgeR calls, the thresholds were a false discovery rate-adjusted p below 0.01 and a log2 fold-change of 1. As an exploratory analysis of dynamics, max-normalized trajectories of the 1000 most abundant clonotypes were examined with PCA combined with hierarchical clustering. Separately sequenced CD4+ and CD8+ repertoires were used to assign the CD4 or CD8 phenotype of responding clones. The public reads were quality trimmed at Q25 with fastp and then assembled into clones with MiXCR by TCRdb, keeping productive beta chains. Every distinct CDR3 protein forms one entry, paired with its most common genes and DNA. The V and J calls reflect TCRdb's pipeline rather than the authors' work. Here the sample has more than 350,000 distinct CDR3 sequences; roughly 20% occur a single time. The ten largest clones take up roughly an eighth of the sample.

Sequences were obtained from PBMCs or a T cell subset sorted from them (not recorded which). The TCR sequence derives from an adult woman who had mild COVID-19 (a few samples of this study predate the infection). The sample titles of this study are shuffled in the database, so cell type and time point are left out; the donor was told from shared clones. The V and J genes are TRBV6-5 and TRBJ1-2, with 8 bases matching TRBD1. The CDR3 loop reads CASRTRQGLGYTF. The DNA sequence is TGTGCCAGCAGGACCCGACAGGGGCTTGGCTACACCTTC.